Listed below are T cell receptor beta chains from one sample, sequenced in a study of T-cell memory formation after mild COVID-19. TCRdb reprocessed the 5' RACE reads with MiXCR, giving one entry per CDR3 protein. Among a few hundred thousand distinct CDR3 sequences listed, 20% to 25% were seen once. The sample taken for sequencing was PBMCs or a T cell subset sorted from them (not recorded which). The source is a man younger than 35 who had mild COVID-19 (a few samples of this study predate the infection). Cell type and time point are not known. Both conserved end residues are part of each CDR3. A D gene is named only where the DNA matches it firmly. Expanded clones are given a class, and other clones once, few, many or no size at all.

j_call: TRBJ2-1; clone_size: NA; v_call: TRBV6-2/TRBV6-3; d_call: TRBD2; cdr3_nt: TGTGCCAGCAGTCCTCGACTAGCGGGGGGATACAATGAGCAGTTCTTC; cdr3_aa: CASSPRLAGGYNEQFF
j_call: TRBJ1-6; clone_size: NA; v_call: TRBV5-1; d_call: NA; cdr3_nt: TGCGCCAGCAGCCAACTACAGGGTGGTAATTCACCCCTCCACTTT; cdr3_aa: CASSQLQGGNSPLHF
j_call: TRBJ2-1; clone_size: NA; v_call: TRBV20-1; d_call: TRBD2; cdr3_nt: TGCAGTGCTAGCCCCAGCGGGGGATACAATGAGCAGTTCTTC; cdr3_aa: CSASPSGGYNEQFF
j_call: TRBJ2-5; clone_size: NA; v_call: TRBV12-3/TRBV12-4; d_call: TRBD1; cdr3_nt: TGTGCCACTACAGGGGGCCCGGGCGGGACCCAGTACTTC; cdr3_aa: CATTGGPGGTQYF
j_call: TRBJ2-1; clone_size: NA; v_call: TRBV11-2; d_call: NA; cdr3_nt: TGTGCCAGCAGCGTTCAGACTGCCAGCAATGAGCAGTTCTTC; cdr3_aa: CASSVQTASNEQFF
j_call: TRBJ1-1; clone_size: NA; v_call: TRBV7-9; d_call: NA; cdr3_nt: TGTGCCAGCAGCTTAGTTATTGGGGGCACTGAAGCTTTCTTT; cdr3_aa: CASSLVIGGTEAFF
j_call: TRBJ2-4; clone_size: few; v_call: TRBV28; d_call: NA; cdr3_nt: TGTGCCAGCAGTTTTTTCGGGGGCCTTGACATTCAGTACTTC; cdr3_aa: CASSFFGGLDIQYF
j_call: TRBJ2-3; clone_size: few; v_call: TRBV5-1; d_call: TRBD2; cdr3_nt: TGCGCCAGCAGAGGGACTAGCGGGTCTAGCACAGATACGCAGTATTTT; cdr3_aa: CASRGTSGSSTDTQYF
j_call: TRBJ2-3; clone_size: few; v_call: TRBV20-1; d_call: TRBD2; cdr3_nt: TGCAGTGCTAGAGGGCTAGCGGGGGCTGTCACAGATACGCAGTATTTT; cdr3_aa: CSARGLAGAVTDTQYF
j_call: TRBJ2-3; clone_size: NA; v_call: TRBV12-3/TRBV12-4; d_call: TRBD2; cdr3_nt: TGTGCCAGCAGTCCCCGGGGTAGCGGGGGCACAGATACGCAGTATTTT; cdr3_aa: CASSPRGSGGTDTQYF
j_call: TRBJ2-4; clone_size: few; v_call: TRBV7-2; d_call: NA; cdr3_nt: TGTGCCAGCAGCTCGGCCGCGACAGGGACTGGGATTCAGTACTTC; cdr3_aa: CASSSAATGTGIQYF
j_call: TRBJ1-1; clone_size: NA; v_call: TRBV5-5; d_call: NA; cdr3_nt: TGTGCCAGCAGGGAAACAGGGAAAGCTTTCTTT; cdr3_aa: CASRETGKAFF
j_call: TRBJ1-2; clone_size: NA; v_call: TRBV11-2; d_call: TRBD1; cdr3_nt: TGTGCCAGCAGCTTCAAGACAGGGGACTTCTATGGCTACACCTTC; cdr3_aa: CASSFKTGDFYGYTF
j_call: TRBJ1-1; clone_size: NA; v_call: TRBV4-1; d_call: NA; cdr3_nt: TGCGCCAGCAGCCAATTGACAGGGAACACTGAAGCTTTCTTT; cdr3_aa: CASSQLTGNTEAFF
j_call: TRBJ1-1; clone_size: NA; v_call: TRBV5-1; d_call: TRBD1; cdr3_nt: TGCGCCAGCAGCAGGACAGGGACCACGGGGACTGAAGCTTTCTTT; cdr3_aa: CASSRTGTTGTEAFF
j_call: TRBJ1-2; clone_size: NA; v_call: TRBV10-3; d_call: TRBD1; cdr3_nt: TGTGCCATCAGTACAACAGGGGATGGCTACACCTTC; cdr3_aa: CAISTTGDGYTF
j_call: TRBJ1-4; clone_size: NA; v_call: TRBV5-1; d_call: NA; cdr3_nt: TGCGCCAGCAGCTTGAAGGGAGAAACTAATGAAAAACTGTTTTTT; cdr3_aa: CASSLKGETNEKLFF
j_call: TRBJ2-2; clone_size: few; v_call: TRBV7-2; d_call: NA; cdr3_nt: TGTGCCAGCAGCTTTGGTCGAACGGAGCTGTTTTTT; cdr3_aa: CASSFGRTELFF
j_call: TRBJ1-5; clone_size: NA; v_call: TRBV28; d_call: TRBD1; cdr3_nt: TGTGCCAGCAGTTTACTGTCCGGGACAGAGTTTAATCAGCCCCAGCATTTT; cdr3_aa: CASSLLSGTEFNQPQHF
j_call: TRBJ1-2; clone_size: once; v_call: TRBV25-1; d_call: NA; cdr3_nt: TGTGCCAGCAGTGACCGGGGGCTCGGCTACACCTTC; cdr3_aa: CASSDRGLGYTF
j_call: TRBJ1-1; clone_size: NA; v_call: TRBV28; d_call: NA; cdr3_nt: TGTGCCAGCAGGGGACCTGCTCGTCAGGAAGCTTTCTTT; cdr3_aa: CASRGPARQEAFF
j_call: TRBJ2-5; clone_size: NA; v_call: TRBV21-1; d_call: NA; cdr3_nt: TGTGCCAGCAGCAAAGATCCAGGCTTCCAAGAGACCCAGTACTTC; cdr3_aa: CASSKDPGFQETQYF
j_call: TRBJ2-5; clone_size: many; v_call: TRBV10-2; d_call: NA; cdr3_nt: TGCGCCAGCAGTGAGGGGTCCGGATGGGGGGACCAAGAGACCCAGTACTTC; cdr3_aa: CASSEGSGWGDQETQYF
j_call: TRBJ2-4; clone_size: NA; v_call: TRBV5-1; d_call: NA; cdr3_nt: TGCGCCAGCAGCTTGGGGCAATCGTCGATAGCCAAAAACATTCAGTACTTC; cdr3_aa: CASSLGQSSIAKNIQYF
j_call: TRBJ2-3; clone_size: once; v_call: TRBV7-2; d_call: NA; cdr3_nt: TGTGCCAGCAGCTCCCCTCCGATTGGGGATACGCAGTATTTT; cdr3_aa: CASSSPPIGDTQYF
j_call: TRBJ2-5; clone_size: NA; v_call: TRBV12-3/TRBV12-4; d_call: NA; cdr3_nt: TGTGCCAGCATGAGGGTTTGGGGAGAGACCCAGTACTTC; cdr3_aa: CASMRVWGETQYF
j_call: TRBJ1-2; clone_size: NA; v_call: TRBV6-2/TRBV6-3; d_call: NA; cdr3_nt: TGTGCCAGCAGATACAGGGATTACACCTTC; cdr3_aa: CASRYRDYTF
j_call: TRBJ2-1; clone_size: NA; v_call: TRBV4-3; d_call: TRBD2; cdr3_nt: TGCGCCAGCAGCCAAGATCCCGGGGGGGGCCCCTTCGAGCAGTTCTTC; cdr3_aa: CASSQDPGGGPFEQFF
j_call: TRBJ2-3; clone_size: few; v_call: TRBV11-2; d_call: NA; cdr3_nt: TGTGCCAGCAGCTTAGCCGCACTTAGCACAGATACGCAGTATTTT; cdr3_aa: CASSLAALSTDTQYF
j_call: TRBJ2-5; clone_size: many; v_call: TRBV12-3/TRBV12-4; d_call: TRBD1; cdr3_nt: TGTGCCAGCAGTACTTTGGACAGGGAAGAGACCCAGTACTTC; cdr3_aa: CASSTLDREETQYF
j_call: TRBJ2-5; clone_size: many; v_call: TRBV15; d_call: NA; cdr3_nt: TGTGCCACCAGCAGAGATCTCAGGAGTCCCCGAACCCAGTACTTC; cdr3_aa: CATSRDLRSPRTQYF
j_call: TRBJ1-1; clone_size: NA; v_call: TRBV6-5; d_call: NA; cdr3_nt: TGTGCCAGCAGTTACAACGGACTAAACACTGAAGCTTTCTTT; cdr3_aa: CASSYNGLNTEAFF
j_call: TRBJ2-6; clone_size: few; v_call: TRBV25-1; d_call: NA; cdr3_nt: TGTGCCAGCAGTGAATGGTCTTACAGGGCCCCCTCTGGGGCCAACGTCCTGACTTTC; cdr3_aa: CASSEWSYRAPSGANVLTF
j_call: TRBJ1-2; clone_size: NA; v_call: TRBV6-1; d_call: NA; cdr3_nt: TGTGCCAGCAAGACCACCCAGGCGGGGGGCAGCTATGGCTACACCTTC; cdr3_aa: CASKTTQAGGSYGYTF
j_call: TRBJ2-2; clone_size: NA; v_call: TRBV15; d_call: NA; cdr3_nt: TGTGCCACCAGCAGAGATGGGGCAGCCGGAACCGGGGAGCTGTTTTTT; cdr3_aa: CATSRDGAAGTGELFF
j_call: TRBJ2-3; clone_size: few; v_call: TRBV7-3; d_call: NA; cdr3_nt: TGTGCCAGCAGCCCGGACATACACACAGATACGCAGTATTTT; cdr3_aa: CASSPDIHTDTQYF
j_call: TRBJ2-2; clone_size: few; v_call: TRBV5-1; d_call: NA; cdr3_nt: TGCGCCAGCAGCTCCTCAGACAGTTCGAACACCGGGGAGCTGTTTTTT; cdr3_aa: CASSSSDSSNTGELFF
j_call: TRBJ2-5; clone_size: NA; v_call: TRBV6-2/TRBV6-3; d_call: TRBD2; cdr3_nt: TGTGCCAGCAGTTACTGGGGAGGGGAAGAGACCCAGTACTTC; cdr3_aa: CASSYWGGEETQYF
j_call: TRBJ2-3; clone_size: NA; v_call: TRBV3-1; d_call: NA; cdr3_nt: TGTGCCAGCAGGGAACGGGGGACCACAGATACGCAGTATTTT; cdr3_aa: CASRERGTTDTQYF